This T cell receptor beta chain was profiled in a study of cytomegalovirus exposure and HLA in healthy donors (dated by TCRdb to 2017 to 2019). At the level of the whole study: In an earlier analysis of roughly 590 of the donors, 276 Gb of sequence data and 100 million or so unique TCR beta sequences from 180 million or so T cells were reported. A separate validation cohort of 90 to 150 different subjects was used in addition to the roughly 670-subject first cohort. An early release that covered approximately 600 HLA-typed donors contained approximately 300 gigabases of sequencing data and around 80 million unique TCR sequences. All discovery cohort repertoires had been generated using a single sequencing platform. Roughly 5 DR-DQ haplotypes were handled as single units for association and clustering, since linkage in the cohort was strong. To predict cytomegalovirus infection status, the study combined high-throughput TCR immunosequencing, statistical association of individual TCRs with disease status, and machine learning. Of the roughly 410 genotyped donors, approximately 81% were placed in the genetic ancestry cluster associated with self-reported Caucasian donors. An earlier analysis of 587 of the donors used high-throughput TCR beta sequencing to judge whether each TCR beta V gene segment behaved as functional or pseudogenic. Using immunosequencing, the study profiled T cell repertoires from about 620 subjects and related those repertoires to cytomegalovirus serostatus. A later analysis re-analyzed previously published TCR beta repertoires from about 730 donors and added high-resolution HLA genotyping to study TCR occurrence patterns. The number of typed donors differed by locus: about 629-630 for A, B, C, DRB1 and DQB1; some 500 for DQA1; around 610 for DPA1; and about 450 for DPB1. The later analysis used no new phenotypic data to find candidate immune exposures, relying instead on TCR beta sequences and their occurrence across donors. Both class I and class II loci were covered by HLA typing, at four-digit resolution. Across approximately 400 genotyped donors of the cohort, an average of about 240,000 unique TCR beta nucleotide sequences per donor were sequenced, and approximately 17% of those sequences were non-productive. A later genetic analysis took genome-wide SNP genotypes for about 65% of the roughly 670 donors and used that subset as a discovery cohort. The study was designed to test whether signatures of past pathogen exposure could be identified by cataloging public T cell receptors. Donor age, sex, ethnicity and CMV serostatus were collected together with the repertoire data.

The cohort comprised 666 healthy bone marrow donors. At the time of sampling, all cohort members were nominally healthy, though unrecorded immune exposures were likely present. The donor was CMV seronegative and belonged to the group of approximately 320 seronegative cohort members. A peripheral blood sample was provided by each donor, and peripheral blood mononuclear cells were used for TCR beta sequencing. The Qiagen DNeasy Blood Extraction Kit was used to extract genomic DNA from the blood cell samples. From V the trimming removes 2 bases and from J it removes 2 bases, while the gene matches leave 9 bases of the junction unaccounted for. The germline V gene yields MRHNA for CDR1 and SNTAGT for CDR2. The CDR3 holds 17 amino acids from the cysteine to the phenylalanine. CDR3 DNA only is kept here, 51 bases in frame from base 1. Here is what the overall study found, with its caveats: Sequencing depth was assumed to be roughly uniform across donors in the presence/absence analyses, though that assumption may not hold. A later genetic analysis reported fewer N-insertions in productive TCRs among donors in an Asian-associated ancestry cluster than the roughly 670-donor mean. The authors suggested that the approach could potentially be extended to other disease states and immunological phenotypes. Immune exposure information for the cohort was limited to CMV serostatus. In the study, around 150 TCR beta chains were listed as associated with cytomegalovirus. The 87-base-pair reads could not distinguish some IMGT-functional V segments, including TRBV6-2 and TRBV6-3, so those segments were excluded. A further reported finding was that TCR beta sequences accurately predicted the HLA-A and HLA-B alleles for most subjects in the first cohort. Because some donors lacked HLA typing at each locus, the association tests relied only on the typed subset. The sequencing pipeline was judged likely to have produced a cluster of highly shared sequence variants as a technical artifact. Correlated functional status among segregating V segments might reflect linkage disequilibrium, but an unknown experimental factor could not be ruled out. Several of the top co-occurrence clusters appeared to be linked to parvovirus B19, influenza, CMV and Epstein-Barr virus, according to a later analysis. The classifier was reported to diagnose cytomegalovirus status with high specificity and sensitivity in both the original cohort and the validation cohort. Most TCR sequences were observed very rarely across donors, whereas some public TCRs were present in many individuals. In vitro tests confirmed that three of the cytomegalovirus-associated TCR beta chains recognize cytomegalovirus antigens. The earlier analysis of some 540 of the donors excluded roughly 16 rarely observed V segments, including chromosome 9 orphons, because counts were too low. Specific HLA alleles were associated with 16,951 TCR beta sequences at a false discovery rate of 0.05 in a later analysis. A later analysis found that most CMV-associated TCR beta chains appeared HLA-restricted, with HLA associations seemingly driven largely by CMV exposure. An association between a missense DCLRE1C variant and V-gene and J-gene trimming of TCR beta chains was found in a later genetic analysis and replicated in an independent cohort. Strong co-occurrence of HLA alleles, especially DR and DQ, made assigning TCR associations to individual alleles difficult. The cohort was sequenced for TCR beta chains only, and without alpha or paired-chain data the features that could be detected were limited. In a later analysis, HLA-associated TCR beta chains showed more clonal expansion and lower generation probabilities than non-associated chains that were equally common. In an earlier analysis of some 500 of the donors, most TCR beta V segments were observed in productive rearrangements about 90% or about 30% of the time, broadly matching IMGT annotations. A later analysis found that TCR association rates varied across HLA loci, with DRB1 alleles showing the most associated TCRs and HLA-C alleles the fewest.

Receptor amplification or capture employed the immunoSEQ multiplex PCR assay. For the multiplex PCR, a mixture combining 60 forward primers for TCR Vbeta segments and 13 reverse primers for TCR Jbeta segments was used. A multiplex PCR assay on genomic DNA amplified the CDR3 region of rearranged TCR beta genes. Amplified TCR beta libraries were sequenced as 87-base-pair reads on the Illumina HiSeq System. Under the source paper's analysis protocol: In a later analysis, tens of millions of unique TCR beta chains were counted across the 650 to 700 repertoires, and approximately 11 million of these chains were shared by at least two donors. Raw reads were error-corrected and collapsed into unique sequences by a nearest-neighbor algorithm in which closely related sequences were merged to remove PCR and sequencing errors. CDR3 sequences were aligned to IMGT reference sequences to assign V, D and J gene segments. For a sequence to be retained, at least a six-nucleotide match to both a V gene segment and a J gene segment was required. Rearrangements were classified as productive when the CDR3 lacked stop codons and remained in frame with V and J, and all other rearrangements were classified as non-productive. Following IMGT convention, CDR3 was defined as the stretch from the second conserved V-encoded cysteine to the conserved J-encoded phenylalanine. The earlier analysis of 550 to 650 of the donors excluded any sequence lacking an unambiguous match to a single V gene segment. In an earlier analysis of more than 500 of the donors, a V segment was called functional when productive rearrangements were above 56.7%, and segregating when the standard deviation between donors exceeded 5%. A statistical classification framework was built for diagnosing cytomegalovirus status from the catalog of TCR beta chain sequences. In a later analysis, V and J genes were assigned by comparing TCR nucleotide sequences against IMGT/GENE-DB human TR gene sequences. In a later analysis, CDR3 sequences and most-parsimonious VDJ recombination scenarios were assigned using the TCRdist pipeline. In a later analysis, every TCR beta chain was defined by the combination of its CDR3 amino acid sequence and its V-gene family, and reads without a unique V-gene family were dropped. A later analysis removed roughly 590 highly shared, low-generation-probability nucleotide sequences to deal with suspected cross-contamination and a sequencing artifact. In a later analysis, a clonal expansion index for each public chain was calculated from normalized within-repertoire ranks of inferred template counts. In a later analysis, generation probabilities were computed using a VDJ recombination model fitted to out-of-frame rearrangements, and the results were checked against IGoR. Hypergeometric tests were used in a later analysis to score TCR-TCR, TCR-HLA and TCR-CMV co-occurrence, with a repertoire-size bias correction applied to the TCR pairs. In a later analysis, false discovery rates were estimated by permuting HLA or CMV assignments 20 times. In a later analysis, co-occurring TCRs were grouped using DBSCAN, with TCRdist sequence similarity added in when clustering inside HLA-allele-positive subsets. Repertoires with fewer than 30,000 or more than 120,000 public chains, plus five repertoires with anomalous nucleotide sharing, were excluded from co-occurrence clustering. This is the immuneACCESS table as TCRdb keeps it, with only in-frame sequences that have V and J called. A part of the clones is gone; compared with another copy, unresolved V genes explain less than half, and the rest is unexplained. The V and J calls and clone size are taken from that table; D and trimming were inferred from the DNA. The sample table shows 150,000 or so clones, and roughly 80% are seen once. Approximately 2% of the sample goes to the ten largest clones.

This clone occurred a few times. Its antigen specificity is not known. Base qualities are missing; no much larger clone stands one base away. This receptor was taken from a man between 18 and 35 years old in good health and CMV-seronegative. The chain is made from TRBV6-4 and TRBJ2-1; TRBD1 lines up with 7 middle nucleotides. Material for sequencing was PBMCs. The DNA reads as follows: TGTGCCAGCAGTGACCCCAAGGCAGGGGGTGCCTACAATGAGCAGTTCTTC. Its product reads: CASSDPKAGGAYNEQFF.